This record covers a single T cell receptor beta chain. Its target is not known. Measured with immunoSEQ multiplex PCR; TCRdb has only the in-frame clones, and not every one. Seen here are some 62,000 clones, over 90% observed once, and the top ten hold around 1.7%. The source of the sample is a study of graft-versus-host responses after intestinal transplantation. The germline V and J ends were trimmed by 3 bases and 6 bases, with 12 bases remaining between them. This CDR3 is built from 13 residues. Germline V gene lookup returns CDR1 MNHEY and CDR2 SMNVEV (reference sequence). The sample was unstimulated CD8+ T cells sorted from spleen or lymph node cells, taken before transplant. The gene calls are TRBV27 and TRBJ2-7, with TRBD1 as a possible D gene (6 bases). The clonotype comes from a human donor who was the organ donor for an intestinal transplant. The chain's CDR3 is CASSFYGGGEQYF. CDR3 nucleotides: TGTGCCAGCAGTTTTTATGGGGGCGGCGAGCAGTACTTC.